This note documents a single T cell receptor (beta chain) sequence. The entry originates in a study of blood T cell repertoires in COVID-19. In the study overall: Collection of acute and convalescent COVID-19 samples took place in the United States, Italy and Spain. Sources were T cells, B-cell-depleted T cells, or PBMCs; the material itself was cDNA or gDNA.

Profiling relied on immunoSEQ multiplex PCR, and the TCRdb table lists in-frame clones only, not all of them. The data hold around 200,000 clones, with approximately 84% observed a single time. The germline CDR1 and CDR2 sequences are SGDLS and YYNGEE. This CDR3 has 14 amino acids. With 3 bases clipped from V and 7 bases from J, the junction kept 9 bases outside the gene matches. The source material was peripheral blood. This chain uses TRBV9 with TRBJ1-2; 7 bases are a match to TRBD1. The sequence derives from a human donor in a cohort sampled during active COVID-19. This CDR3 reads CASSGQGRAGGYTF. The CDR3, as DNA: TGTGCCAGCAGCGGACAGGGTCGCGCCGGTGGCTACACCTTC.